This TCR beta chain was sequenced in a study of siplizumab effects on memory and regulatory T cells. Whole-study findings and limits: A small minority of alloreactive clones were mapped to unstimulated subsets. Assignment of a naive or memory phenotype failed for roughly 75-96% of the proliferating CD4+ or CD8+ clones. Significant reduction of alloreactive sequences traceable to unstimulated CD4+ memory cells was observed with siplizumab. The apparent diversity of naive T cells exceeded that of memory cells, and naive T cells seemed to make a major contribution to the alloresponse.

Trimming at V came to 8 bases and at J to 4 bases, leaving 1 base not matched to a gene. The CDR3 is 11 residues long. Germline V lookup: CDR1 SNHLY, CDR2 FYNNEI. This clone was observed a few times. Its antigen is unknown. Here immunoSEQ multiplex PCR was the method, and the copy in TCRdb shows in-frame clones only, minus some. The data show roughly 82,000 clones, around 90% seen once. The source of this sequence is a human donor in good health. The specimen was Tregs sorted from blood. V usage is TRBV2 and J usage is TRBJ1-2; 7 bases agree with TRBD1. CDR3 sequence: CASGTAYGYTF. The CDR3 nucleotides read TGTGCCAGCGGGACAGCCTATGGCTACACCTTC.